This TCR beta chain was observed in a study of CD8+CD57+ T cells in acquired aplastic anemia (dated by TCRdb to between 2018 and 2020). Concerning the study at large: DNA extracted from sorted CD4+ and CD8+ cells had a mean of about 3 ug, with a range of 0.2 to 27.4 ug. CD8+CD57+ expansion was defined as frequency above the mean frequency observed in healthy subjects. Paper-wide results and their limitations: CD8+ Simpson's diversity did not differ significantly between patients and healthy controls (P=0.060). Although roughly 29 CD8+ CDR3 sequences were shared by patients and controls, these sequences appeared highly expressed in patients and within the immunodominant clones of patients.

This clonotype was observed once. There is no known antigen for this receptor. The conserved closing phenylalanine or tryptophan is absent in this CDR3, likely reflecting a read error. No DNA is shown, since the ends of the CDR3 on it are uncertain; the CDR3 is the one TCRdb lists. The CDR3 contains 13 residues when both ends are counted. CDR1 SGHVS and CDR2 FNYEAQ were looked up in the germline V gene. Patients chosen for sequencing had shown expansion of CD8+CD57+ cells by flow cytometry. Every patient had severe acquired aplastic anemia, diagnosed using the International Study of Aplastic Anemia and Agranulocytosis and Camitta criteria. No patient had received any therapy when blood was sampled. The study deep-sequenced TCR repertoires of sorted CD4+ and CD8+ blood T cells from severe aplastic anemia patients and healthy subjects. Patients were enrolled under clinicaltrials.gov protocols 00001620, 01623167, 00001397, 00071045, 00081523 and 00961064 in the USA. Ficoll-Paque density gradient centrifugation was used to isolate peripheral blood mononuclear cells. Before DNA was extracted, CD4+ and CD8+ T cells were sorted using either FACS or magnetic beads.

Profiling of TCR beta VDJ combinations and CDR3 sequences used genomic DNA as the template. An Illumina HiSeq 2000 was the platform used for TCR repertoire sequencing. Under the source paper's analysis protocol: Repertoires were assessed using TRBV/TRBJ rearrangement plots, CDR3 size and DJ length profiles, and Simpson's diversity index. The immunodominant clone was defined as the most abundant DNA sequence in deep sequencing data. CDR3 amino acid sequences were checked for sharing across subjects and were also compared against the VDJdb database and published repertoires. TCRdb cleaned the public reads at Q25 with fastp, built clones with MiXCR and kept in-frame beta chains. Each CDR3 protein appears once, grouped with its most common genes and DNA. The V and J calls, along with clone size, are taken from TCRdb and not from the paper's own processing. The sample profile shows about 270,000 distinct CDR3 sequences; approximately 82% of them were found once. Of the sample, roughly 42% is held by the ten largest clones.

The receptor was derived from a human donor with aplastic anemia. The sample consisted of sorted CD4+, CD8+, or CD8+CD57+ T cells (not recorded which) from PBMCs. The chain links TRBV7-6 with TRBJ2-3. Here the CDR3 is given as CASSQEENLYEQY.